These 2 T cell receptor beta chains were sequenced from one sample in a study of cytomegalovirus exposure and HLA in healthy donors. Primers for the PCR totalled 60 Vbeta and 13 Jbeta. Here immunoSEQ multiplex PCR was the method, and the copy in TCRdb shows in-frame clones only, minus some. This sample has 90,000 to 150,000 clones, with around 80% found just once. Specimen: PBMCs. These receptors came from a man in his fifties in good health and CMV-seronegative.

This chain joins TRBV28 and TRBJ1-5; D possibly corresponds to TRBD1 (5 bases). Germline V gives CDR1 MDHEN, CDR2 SYDVKM. V was trimmed by 6 bases and J by 6 bases, leaving 15 bases between them. This CDR3 contains 14 residues. In DNA form, the CDR3 reads TGTGCCAGCAGCTCAGGGAATGTAGGTCAGCCCCAGCATTTT. It codes for CASSSGNVGQPQHF.

The chain joins TRBV7-3 to TRBJ2-7; 8 bases are shared with TRBD1. Trimming at V came to 5 bases and at J to 4 bases, leaving 10 bases not matched to a gene. The germline V gene has CDR1 SGHTA and CDR2 FQGTGA. CDR3 size: 15 residues. The chain's CDR3 is CASSPQTGEMYEQYF. CDR3 in DNA: TGTGCCAGCAGCCCCCAGACAGGGGAGATGTACGAGCAGTACTTC.